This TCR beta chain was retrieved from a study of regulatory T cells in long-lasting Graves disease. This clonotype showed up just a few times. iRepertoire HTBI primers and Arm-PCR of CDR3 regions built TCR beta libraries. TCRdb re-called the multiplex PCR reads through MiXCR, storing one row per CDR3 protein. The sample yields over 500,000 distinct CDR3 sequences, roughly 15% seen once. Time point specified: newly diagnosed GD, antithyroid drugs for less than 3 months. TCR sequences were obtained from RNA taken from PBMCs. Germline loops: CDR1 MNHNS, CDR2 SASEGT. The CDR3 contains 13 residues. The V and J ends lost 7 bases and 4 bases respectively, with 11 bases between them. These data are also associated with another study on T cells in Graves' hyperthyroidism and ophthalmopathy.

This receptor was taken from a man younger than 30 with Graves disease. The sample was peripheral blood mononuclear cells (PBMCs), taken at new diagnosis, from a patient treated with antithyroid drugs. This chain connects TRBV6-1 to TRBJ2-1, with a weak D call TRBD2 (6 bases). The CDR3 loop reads CASKSGLYNEQFF. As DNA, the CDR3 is TGTGCCAGCAAATCGGGACTTTACAATGAGCAGTTCTTC.